What follows describes a single T cell receptor beta chain. Its matching antigen is unknown. This sample stems from a study of T cell responses to AZD1222 COVID-19 vaccine. Regarding the study as a whole: Targeting of unmutated variant regions was reportedly seen in nearly half of spike-specific TCRs.

Libraries were prepared by immunoSEQ multiplex PCR; TCRdb keeps only in-frame clonotypes and omits some of them. Here the sample spans approximately 190,000 clones, roughly 93% being singletons. The source is an adult in good health. Sequenced here: peripheral blood, sampled on day 0 of AZD1222 vaccination.

CDR3 coding DNA: TGTGCCAGCAGTGGACTAGCGGGAGACTACAATGAGCAGTTCTTC. Its translation: CASSGLAGDYNEQFF. This chain links TRBV6-4 with TRBJ2-1, with 12 bases identical to TRBD2. The CDR3 consists of 15 residues. The trim removed 4 bases at V and 3 bases at J, leaving 1 base unmatched. CDR1 and CDR2 (germline): MRHNA, SNTAGT.